This is a list of T cell receptor beta chains from one sample in a study of T cell changes during pregnancy in multiple sclerosis. TCRdb's copy holds only in-frame clones and misses some; the assay was immunoSEQ multiplex PCR. Among 75,000 to 80,000 clones listed, under 95% were seen once. This specimen consisted of peripheral blood, obtained after pregnancy. These receptors originate from a female donor in good health, enrolled as a control in a pregnancy study. The CDR3 runs from the conserved cysteine through the conserved F or W. Fields, in order: J gene, V gene, D gene, CDR3 length, CDR3 protein, CDR3 DNA. D genes are given only for firm matches.

>TRBJ2-7|TRBV5-4|NA|14
CASSLDARGREQYF
TGTGCCAGCAGCTTGGACGCACGGGGTCGGGAGCAGTACTTC
>TRBJ2-7|TRBV7-9|TRBD2|15
CASSLEGRGGYEQYF
TGTGCCAGCAGCCTAGAGGGCCGGGGGGGATACGAGCAGTACTTC
>TRBJ1-1|TRBV7-6|NA|16
CASSLITGGRNTEAFF
TGTGCCAGCAGTCTTATAACGGGGGGGAGGAACACTGAAGCTTTCTTT
>TRBJ1-1|TRBV29-1|NA|14
CSVEEQQGNTEAFF
TGCAGCGTTGAAGAGCAACAGGGGAACACTGAAGCTTTCTTT
>TRBJ2-1|TRBV4-1|NA|16
CASSQIAGFSYNEQFF
TGCGCCAGCAGCCAAATTGCGGGTTTTTCCTACAATGAGCAGTTCTTC
>TRBJ2-7|TRBV13|NA|16
CASSLARGASSYEQYF
TGTGCCAGCAGCTTAGCCCGTGGGGCTTCCTCCTACGAGCAGTACTTC
>TRBJ1-6|TRBV7-3|NA|15
CASSLHGGRNSPLHF
TGTGCCAGCAGCCTCCACGGGGGGCGGAATTCACCCCTCCACTTT
>TRBJ2-1|TRBV2|TRBD1|13
CASRGQDLSKQFF
TGTGCCAGCAGGGGACAGGACCTGAGTAAGCAGTTCTTC
>TRBJ2-3|TRBV11-2|TRBD2|14
CASRGTSGTDTQYF
TGTGCCAGCAGGGGGACTAGCGGCACAGATACGCAGTATTTT
>TRBJ2-7|TRBV5-4|NA|16
CASSPAGRGISYEQYF
TGTGCCAGCAGCCCTGCGGGGAGGGGGATCTCCTACGAGCAGTACTTC
>TRBJ2-6|TRBV2|NA|20
CASSAGLGRVNGAGANVLTF
TGTGCCAGCAGTGCTGGTCTTGGGCGGGTCAATGGCGCTGGGGCCAACGTCCTGACTTTC